This T cell receptor beta chain comes out of a study of cytomegalovirus exposure and HLA in healthy donors. Points from the study as a whole: Most of the TCR beta V segments (in an earlier analysis) were productive either about 87% or about 30% of the time.

This PCR relied on a set of 60 Vbeta primers and 13 Jbeta primers. TCRdb keeps only in-frame clones here, not all; method: immunoSEQ multiplex PCR. Of around 130,000 clones listed, more than 60% were seen once; the top ten hold approximately 1.5%. V lost 2 bases and J lost 4; bases outside the gene matches: 3. This CDR3 region has 13 residues. The germline V gene encodes CDR1 GTSNPN and CDR2 SVGIG (reference sequence). Concerning this clone: The antigen remains unidentified.

Sequenced sample: PBMCs. The chain joins TRBV30 to TRBJ1-2; TRBD1 matches 8 bases. This sequence originates from a woman aged 18-30 years in good health and CMV-seronegative. The CDR3 loop reads CAWSPGGAYGYTF. CDR3 bases: TGTGCCTGGAGTCCAGGGGGCGCCTATGGCTACACCTTC. Filled out from reference TRBV30 and TRBJ1-2, the complete variable domain reads SQTIHQWPATLVQPVGSPLSLECTVEGTSNPNLYWYRQAAGRGLQLLFYSVGIGQISSEVPQNLSASRPQDRQFILSSKKLLLSDSGFYLCAWSPGGAYGYTFGSGTRLTVV.